A single TCR beta chain is shown here with its context. Clones were sequenced by immunoSEQ multiplex PCR, and TCRdb holds only the in-frame ones, with some missing. Of around 50,000 clones in the sample, 80% to 95% were seen once. Germline-derived CDR1 and CDR2 are MNHNS and SASEGT. V was pared by 6 bases and J by 4 bases, with 8 bases of the junction left unmatched. This CDR3 has 14 residues. V and J are TRBV6-1 and TRBJ1-2; 7 bases agree with TRBD1. Sequencing was performed on PBMCs. This clonotype was sampled from a man aged 35-49 years with rheumatoid arthritis. The CDR3 is CASSRDSSSYGYTF. Written as DNA, the CDR3 is TGTGCCAGCAGCAGGGACAGCAGCTCCTATGGCTACACCTTC.